This TCR beta chain is from a study of cytomegalovirus exposure and HLA in healthy donors. The CDR3 loop spans 13 amino acids. The germline V gene encodes CDR1 MNHNS and CDR2 SASEGT. Trimming removed 7 bases from V and 6 bases from J; junction bases left unmatched: 4. Study-wide results and caveats: The analysis excluded some indistinguishable V segments, including TRBV6-2 and TRBV6-3. As was reported, the classifier diagnosed cytomegalovirus status with high specificity and sensitivity.

This PCR relied on a set of 60 Vbeta primers and 13 Jbeta primers. Profiled with immunoSEQ multiplex PCR; TCRdb holds only in-frame clones, not every one. In the table there are 100,000 to 150,000 clones, roughly 71% of which are singletons. Details on this clone: Its matching antigen is unknown.

The origin of this receptor is a woman between 45 and 60 years old in good health and CMV-seropositive. The sequencing input was PBMCs. The chain carries TRBV6-1 and TRBJ2-7; 12 bases align to TRBD2. Here the CDR3 reads CASTPGLAGEQYF. The CDR3, as DNA: TGTGCCAGCACCCCGGGACTAGCGGGCGAGCAGTACTTC.